This TCR beta chain came from a study of T cell repertoires in cytomegalovirus infection. Study background: As its CMV epitopes, the study selected recently identified HLA-C-restricted and well-studied HLA-B-restricted targets. In public TCR beta signatures, there were indications of both CMV infection and matching HLA type. Regarding the study as a whole: HLA-C-restricted CMV-specific TCR beta clonotypes prevailed in the ex vivo response. Using cumulative public TCR beta family frequency, the authors identified those who carried CMV together with the relevant HLA.

TCRdb reprocessed the reads via MiXCR and lists one record per CDR3 protein. Of hundreds of thousands of distinct CDR3 sequences detected, about 30% appear once; the ten largest clones hold about 20%. J was trimmed by 3 bases and V by 10 bases; bases with no gene match: 11. Germline CDR1 is ENHRY and CDR2 is SYGVKD. The CDR3 has 15 amino acids. This clonotype has only a few counts. Its antigen remains unidentified. The sequencing used cultured PBMCs, collected from culture after CMV antigen stimulation. The TCR was taken from a human donor in good health (CMV status not recorded). Some clones in this sample may be carry-over from other donors' samples. The V and J genes are TRBV10-3 and TRBJ2-5, with 10 bases aligning to TRBD2. The DNA for the CDR3 is TGTGCCAGTGAGAGCGGGAGGGCCGGGGAAGAGACCCAGTACTTC. Translation gives CASESGRAGEETQYF.